This T cell receptor beta chain was obtained from a study of cytomegalovirus exposure and HLA in healthy donors. Study-wide findings and caveats: Reportedly, diagnosis of cytomegalovirus status by the classifier showed high specificity and sensitivity.

The PCR used 60 Vbeta and 13 Jbeta primers. Profiled with immunoSEQ multiplex PCR; TCRdb holds only in-frame clones, not every one. This sample carries some 140,000 clones, roughly four fifths of them seen once, and the ten largest clones take 8.8%. The germline V and J ends were trimmed by 2 bases and 6 bases, with 10 bases remaining between them. There are 13 residues in the CDR3. Germline CDR1 reads SGHRS; CDR2 reads YFSETQ. This clone has a handful of counts. Its specificity is not known. The sequenced sample was PBMCs. The chain links TRBV5-1 to TRBJ2-3, with a tentative D call TRBD1 (5 bases). The sequence came from a woman between 50 and 59 years old in good health and CMV-seropositive. The CDR3 coding sequence is TGCGCCAGCAGCTTTTGGGGCAGGGATACGCAGTATTTT. This codes for CASSFWGRDTQYF.